A selection of T cell receptor beta chains follows, all from one sample in a study of T-cell memory formation after mild COVID-19. TCRdb reprocessed the 5' RACE reads with MiXCR, giving one entry per CDR3 protein. The data show under 450,000 distinct CDR3 sequences, with approximately 15% seen just once and 22% held by the top ten. The specimen was PBMCs or a T cell subset sorted from them (not recorded which). Receptors originate from a man between 18 and 35 years old who had mild COVID-19 (a few samples of this study predate the infection). Cell type and time point are not known. Both conserved end residues are part of each CDR3. D genes are given only for firm matches. Where a row states a size, it is once, few, many or the class of an expanded clone; other rows omit it.

J: TRBJ2-7
V: TRBV7-6
size: .
D: TRBD1
DNA: TGTGCCAGCGCAACACCTGGGACAGGGGGCTACGAGCAGTACTTC
CDR3: CASATPGTGGYEQYF

J: TRBJ2-3
V: TRBV7-6
size: .
D: TRBD2
DNA: TGTGCCAGCAGCCGAGGGGCGGGACTAGCAGCGGATACGCAGTATTTT
CDR3: CASSRGAGLAADTQYF

J: TRBJ2-7
V: TRBV6-5
size: few
D: .
DNA: TGTGCCAGCAGTTACTCGAGATACTCCGAGCAGTACTTC
CDR3: CASSYSRYSEQYF

J: TRBJ2-5
V: TRBV24-1
size: .
D: .
DNA: TGTGCCACCTACGACCGGGTCCGTGGATTGAGGACCCAGTACTTC
CDR3: CATYDRVRGLRTQYF

J: TRBJ1-1
V: TRBV12-3/TRBV12-4
size: many
D: .
DNA: TGTGCCAGCAGTTTTCGGGGGGCGAACACTGAAGCTTTCTTT
CDR3: CASSFRGANTEAFF

J: TRBJ1-4
V: TRBV15
size: .
D: .
DNA: TGTGCCACCAGCAGGGGTCGGGCGCATAATGAAAAACTGTTTTTT
CDR3: CATSRGRAHNEKLFF

J: TRBJ2-5
V: TRBV3-1
size: .
D: .
DNA: TGTGCCAGCAGCCAGAACCGAGCCGACAGCAAAGAGACCCAGTACTTC
CDR3: CASSQNRADSKETQYF

J: TRBJ1-2
V: TRBV7-3
size: .
D: .
DNA: TGTGCCAGCAGCTTATCAGGGCAACGTGGCTACACCTTC
CDR3: CASSLSGQRGYTF

J: TRBJ2-2
V: TRBV9
size: once
D: TRBD1
DNA: TGTGCCAGCAGCGTAGACAGGGGGCCCACCGGGGAGCTGTTTTTT
CDR3: CASSVDRGPTGELFF

J: TRBJ2-5
V: TRBV12-3/TRBV12-4
size: .
D: .
DNA: TGTGCCAGCAGCCCCACGATAGCGTTTAGCGTAGAGACCCAGTACTTC
CDR3: CASSPTIAFSVETQYF

J: TRBJ2-3
V: TRBV4-2
size: few
D: TRBD2
DNA: TGTGCCAGCAGCCAGACCCCGGCTACTAGCGGGGGTACAGATACGCAGTATTTT
CDR3: CASSQTPATSGGTDTQYF

J: TRBJ1-5
V: TRBV4-3
size: few
D: .
DNA: TGCGCCAGCAGCCAAGAATATCGAGGGTTTCAGCCCCAGCATTTT
CDR3: CASSQEYRGFQPQHF

J: TRBJ2-1
V: TRBV5-1
size: many
D: .
DNA: TGCGCCAGCAGCCCCTTCCTCTCCGGGGAGCAGTTCTTC
CDR3: CASSPFLSGEQFF

J: TRBJ2-5
V: TRBV4-2
size: few
D: .
DNA: TGTGCCAGCAGACCAACGGGGGGCGGGGGTCGGGAGACCCAGTACTTC
CDR3: CASRPTGGGGRETQYF

J: TRBJ1-6
V: TRBV7-2
size: .
D: .
DNA: TGTGCCAGCAGAACACCGGGCCCCAGGGGTAATTCACCCCTCCACTTT
CDR3: CASRTPGPRGNSPLHF

J: TRBJ2-7
V: TRBV20-1
size: many
D: TRBD1
DNA: TGCAGTGCTAGGGGACCTAACAGGGGGCCATACGAGCAGTACTTC
CDR3: CSARGPNRGPYEQYF

J: TRBJ2-7
V: TRBV5-5
size: few
D: .
DNA: TGTGCCAGCAGCTTCCGGCGAATACCCCAAACCTACGAGCAGTACTTC
CDR3: CASSFRRIPQTYEQYF

J: TRBJ2-1
V: TRBV7-8
size: few
D: TRBD2
DNA: TGTGCCAGCAGCTTAGCTAGCGGGGACAATGAGCAGTTCTTC
CDR3: CASSLASGDNEQFF

J: TRBJ1-4
V: TRBV5-1
size: .
D: TRBD1
DNA: TGCGCCAGCAGCTGGGCCCAGGGGGCACGTGAAAAACTGTTTTTT
CDR3: CASSWAQGAREKLFF

J: TRBJ2-5
V: TRBV6-1
size: few
D: .
DNA: TGTGCCAGCAGTGAAGTGCAGGGCTATCAAGAGACCCAGTACTTC
CDR3: CASSEVQGYQETQYF

J: TRBJ2-5
V: TRBV6-5
size: many
D: TRBD2
DNA: TGTGCCAGCAGACGTCTTGGGGGGGGGGAAGAGACCCAGTACTTC
CDR3: CASRRLGGGEETQYF

J: TRBJ1-1
V: TRBV6-5
size: .
D: .
DNA: TGTGCCAGCAGCCTCCGGGCAGGGAAGGTGGACACTGAAGCTTTCTTT
CDR3: CASSLRAGKVDTEAFF

J: TRBJ2-5
V: TRBV7-6
size: few
D: .
DNA: TGTGCCAGCACCGCGCCGGGTAGGGCGGTGACACAAGAGACCCAGTACTTC
CDR3: CASTAPGRAVTQETQYF

J: TRBJ2-5
V: TRBV2
size: few
D: .
DNA: TGTGCCAGCAGGTCCGCGGCGTACCAAGAGACCCAGTACTTC
CDR3: CASRSAAYQETQYF

J: TRBJ1-4
V: TRBV5-1
size: .
D: .
DNA: TGCGCCAGCAGCCCGGGAGACAATGAAAAACTGTTTTTT
CDR3: CASSPGDNEKLFF

J: TRBJ2-5
V: TRBV6-5
size: many
D: .
DNA: TGTGCCAGCAGTTACTCCATGAGGGAGACCCAGTACTTC
CDR3: CASSYSMRETQYF

J: TRBJ2-2
V: TRBV4-3
size: many
D: .
DNA: TGCGCCAGCAGCCTCAGGGGAGATGGCGGGGAGCTGTTTTTT
CDR3: CASSLRGDGGELFF

J: TRBJ1-4
V: TRBV4-2
size: few
D: .
DNA: TGTGCCAGCAGCCAAGATGGACGGGAGGAAGAAAAACTGTTTTTT
CDR3: CASSQDGREEEKLFF

J: TRBJ2-7
V: TRBV6-5
size: few
D: TRBD2
DNA: TGTGCCAGCCTAGCGGGGGAATCCTACGAGCAGTACTTC
CDR3: CASLAGESYEQYF

J: TRBJ2-4
V: TRBV7-9
size: .
D: .
DNA: TGTGCCAGCAGCTCCCTTACAGTCTCTTGGGGGGAAAACATTCAGTACTTC
CDR3: CASSSLTVSWGENIQYF

J: TRBJ2-1
V: TRBV4-3
size: many
D: TRBD1
DNA: TGCGCCAGCAGCGACCGGGACAGGGGCGACAATGAGCAGTTCTTC
CDR3: CASSDRDRGDNEQFF

J: TRBJ2-5
V: TRBV20-1
size: .
D: .
DNA: TGCAGTGCTGGGCCTGCGGGGTTGAGGCAAGAGACCCAGTACTTC
CDR3: CSAGPAGLRQETQYF

J: TRBJ2-6
V: TRBV19
size: .
D: TRBD1
DNA: TGTGCCAGTAGTGGACAGGGGGCTATGTATGGGGCCAACGTCCTGACTTTC
CDR3: CASSGQGAMYGANVLTF

J: TRBJ2-1
V: TRBV12-3/TRBV12-4
size: many
D: TRBD1
DNA: TGTGCCAGCAGCCATAACCGGGGACAGGCGGGTCCGACGGTCTTC
CDR3: CASSHNRGQAGPTVF

J: TRBJ1-5
V: TRBV6-5
size: few
D: .
DNA: TGTGCCAGCAGACAAGGAGGGACGGGTCAGCCCCAGCATTTT
CDR3: CASRQGGTGQPQHF

J: TRBJ2-4
V: TRBV5-5
size: .
D: TRBD1
DNA: TGTGCCAGCAGCCGAGGACAGGGGACTATGGCCAAAAACATTCAGTACTTC
CDR3: CASSRGQGTMAKNIQYF

J: TRBJ2-5
V: TRBV11-2
size: .
D: TRBD2
DNA: TGTGCCAGCAGCTTCACCAGACTAGCGGGGGGGAAAGAGACCCAGTACTTC
CDR3: CASSFTRLAGGKETQYF

J: TRBJ2-5
V: TRBV7-2
size: many
D: .
DNA: TGTGCCAGCAGCTTAGACTATAGCGAGACCCAGTACTTC
CDR3: CASSLDYSETQYF

J: TRBJ2-7
V: TRBV6-5
size: few
D: TRBD1
DNA: TGTGCCAGCAGACCTCGGGGCCCCGGGACAGGGTTTTACGAGCAGTACTTC
CDR3: CASRPRGPGTGFYEQYF

J: TRBJ1-1
V: TRBV11-2
size: .
D: TRBD1
DNA: TGTGCCAGCAGCTTCCCTCGGGACAGCGGGCCGGGGGTCACTGAAGCTTTCTTT
CDR3: CASSFPRDSGPGVTEAFF

J: TRBJ2-5
V: TRBV5-1
size: .
D: TRBD2
DNA: TGCGCCAGCGGTCGGACTAGCGGGGGGCTAGAGACCCAGTACTTC
CDR3: CASGRTSGGLETQYF

J: TRBJ2-3
V: TRBV20-1
size: few
D: .
DNA: TGCAGTGCTAGTGCGGTAGTGGGGAGTGTTGGAGATACGCAGTATTTT
CDR3: CSASAVVGSVGDTQYF

J: TRBJ2-5
V: TRBV7-2
size: .
D: TRBD1
DNA: TGTGCCAGCAGCCCCAGGCGGACAGGGCCGGAGACCCAGTACTTC
CDR3: CASSPRRTGPETQYF

J: TRBJ2-2
V: TRBV6-5
size: .
D: .
DNA: TGTGCCAGCAGTTATGCGGTGACCGGGGAGCTGTTTTTT
CDR3: CASSYAVTGELFF

J: TRBJ2-7
V: TRBV6-1
size: few
D: .
DNA: TGTGCCACTACTTGGACAGAACCTGGCGAGCAGTACTTC
CDR3: CATTWTEPGEQYF

J: TRBJ2-1
V: TRBV4-3
size: .
D: TRBD2
DNA: TGCGCCAGCAGCCCCCAAGGAGCGGGGTCCTGGGGGGATGAGCAGTTCTTC
CDR3: CASSPQGAGSWGDEQFF

J: TRBJ1-4
V: TRBV3-1
size: few
D: TRBD1
DNA: TGTGCCAGCAGCCCAGACAGGGCAACTAATGAAAAACTGTTTTTT
CDR3: CASSPDRATNEKLFF

J: TRBJ2-5
V: TRBV9
size: few
D: TRBD2
DNA: TGTGCCAGCAGCGACCCCACTAGCGGGGGGGAAGAGACCCAGTACTTC
CDR3: CASSDPTSGGEETQYF

J: TRBJ2-1
V: TRBV6-6
size: many
D: TRBD2
DNA: TGTGCCAGCAGTCGGACCCTAGCGGGGGAGTACAATGAGCAGTTCTTC
CDR3: CASSRTLAGEYNEQFF

J: TRBJ2-2
V: TRBV20-1
size: many
D: TRBD1
DNA: TGCAGTGCCCGAAAAGCCGACAGGGTACGGACCGGGGAGCTGTTTTTT
CDR3: CSARKADRVRTGELFF

J: TRBJ1-1
V: TRBV12-3/TRBV12-4
size: .
D: .
DNA: TGTGCCAGCAGCTATCCGGGACACCAGAACACTGAAGCTTTATTT
CDR3: CASSYPGHQNTEALF

J: TRBJ2-3
V: TRBV6-2/TRBV6-3
size: few
D: TRBD1
DNA: TGTGCCAGCAGCAACAGGGGTCGAGATACGCAGTATTTT
CDR3: CASSNRGRDTQYF

J: TRBJ2-3
V: TRBV5-1
size: .
D: TRBD2
DNA: TGCGCCAGCAGCTTGGCCGTAAAAAGCGGGGGGGCGCAGTATTTT
CDR3: CASSLAVKSGGAQYF